These 21 T cell receptor beta chains share one sample of origin, sequenced in a study of T cells in Graves' hyperthyroidism and ophthalmopathy. TCR beta CDR3 regions were amplified from RNA. First-round RT-PCR with HTBI primers amplified the TCR CDR3 region. TCRdb fed the multiplex PCR reads into MiXCR, producing one record per CDR3 protein. The table records about 600,000 distinct CDR3 sequences, 12% to 15% of them present only once. Sequenced input: blood. All receptors come from a woman between 18 and 30 years old with Graves' ophthalmopathy.

V is TRBV20-1 and J is TRBJ2-1, with 10 positions matching TRBD2. The J segment lost 6 bases and the V segment lost 5 bases, leaving 10 bases of the junction unmatched. CDR1 is DFQATT, CDR2 SNEGSKA, per germline (reference sequence). CDR3 length equals 15 residues. CDR3 amino acids: CSARPGTSAGNEQFF. Written as DNA, the CDR3 is TGCAGTGCTCGACCCGGGACTAGCGCCGGCAATGAGCAGTTCTTC.

This clonotype was recorded many times. The CDR3 region is CASSFEVRSYNEQFF. The CDR3 nucleotides read TGTGCCAGCAGTTTTGAGGTTCGCTCCTACAATGAGCAGTTCTTC. This sequence joins TRBV28 and TRBJ2-1; D not certain. Germline CDR1 reads MDHEN; CDR2 reads SYDVKM. Between the trimmed V and J ends, which lost 3 bases and 0 bases, there was a span of 9 bases. CDR3 size: 15 residues. Drawing the rest from reference TRBV28 and TRBJ2-1, the complete variable domain is DVKVTQSSRYLVKRTGEKVFLECVQDMDHENMFWYRQDPGLGLRLIYFSYDVKMKEKGDIPEGYSVSREKKERFSLILESASTNQTSMYLCASSFEVRSYNEQFFGPGTRLTVL.

This clonotype was observed at least ten times. The chain joins TRBV2 to TRBJ2-7, with TRBD1 identical over 7 bases. V lost 7 bases, J lost 1 base, and 7 bases stayed unmatched. The CDR3 extends over 14 amino acids. The germline gives CDR1 SNHLY, CDR2 FYNNEI. CDR3 loop: CASTFDRASYEQYF. CDR3 bases: TGTGCCAGCACTTTCGACAGGGCATCCTACGAGCAGTACTTC.

This clonotype was counted at least ten times. The chain combines TRBV27 with TRBJ2-5, with 7 bases lining up with TRBD1. The V and J ends lost 4 bases and 2 bases, in that order; junction bases with no gene match: 7. Germline CDR1 MNHEY, CDR2 SMNVEV (reference sequence). This CDR3 is built from 15 residues. CDR3 in DNA: TGTGCCAGCAGTTCCCTTGGGACAGCGCAAGAGACCCAGTACTTC. This codes for CASSSLGTAQETQYF.

This clonotype was detected a few times. The V and J genes are TRBV11-2 and TRBJ1-4; D gene unclear. CDR3 length equals 11 residues. The V end was cut by 3 bases, the J end by 6 bases, with 2 bases between. In germline, CDR1 is SGHAT, CDR2 FQNNGV. CDR3 amino acids: CASSFYEKLFF. As DNA, the CDR3 is TGTGCCAGCAGCTTCTATGAAAAACTGTTTTTT. Together with reference TRBV11-2 and TRBJ1-4, the CDR3 gives the full variable domain: EAGVAQSPRYKIIEKRQSVAFWCNPISGHATLYWYQQILGQGPKLLIQFQNNGVVDDSQLPKDRFSAERLKGVDSTLKIQPAKLEDSAVYLCASSFYEKLFFGSGTQLSVL.

The chain recombines TRBV7-2 with TRBJ1-2; D is undetermined. Germline loops: CDR1 SGHTA, CDR2 FQGNSA. Deletions cut 5 bases from V and 8 bases from J, with 21 bases between. CDR3 size: 15 residues. CDR3 DNA: TGTGCCAGCAGCCTTGCGGGAATGGACGCTGGGGGCTACACCTTC. This codes for CASSLAGMDAGGYTF.

This clonotype has at least ten counts. The chain links TRBV11-2 to TRBJ1-5; the D gene is possibly TRBD1 (6 bases). V was clipped by 5 bases and J by 4 bases, with 9 bases between them. Germline CDR1 SGHAT, CDR2 FQNNGV. This CDR3 spans 13 amino acids. The CDR3 sequence is CASSDRTNQPQHF. For the CDR3, the DNA is TGTGCCAGCAGCGACAGGACAAATCAGCCCCAGCATTTT.

This clonotype has ten or more counts. V is TRBV28 and J is TRBJ2-7; no definite D call. Trimming left V 2 bases short and J 7 bases short, with 18 bases between. CDR1 MDHEN and CDR2 SYDVKM come from the germline V gene. The CDR3 length is 15 residues. The CDR3 spells CASSLGRTRAVEQYF. CDR3 in DNA: TGTGCCAGCAGTTTAGGCCGAACCCGGGCCGTTGAGCAGTACTTC.

This clonotype has a handful of counts. The chain combines TRBV7-9 with TRBJ2-6; 7 bases map to TRBD1. CDR1 and CDR2 from the germline V gene are SEHNR and FQNEAQ (reference sequence). V shed 5 bases and J 0 bases; nucleotides not matched to a gene: 13. The length of the CDR3 is 19 residues. The CDR3 region has the DNA TGTGCCAGCAGCCCCCCGACAGGGTTCAAGAGCTCTGGGGCCAACGTCCTGACTTTC. Its translation is CASSPPTGFKSSGANVLTF.

This clonotype was seen at least ten times. J is TRBJ2-7 and V is TRBV28, with a tentative D call TRBD1 (6 bases). Trimming removed 2 bases at V and 1 base at J, with 9 bases between. The CDR3 is 14 amino acids. Per germline, CDR1 MDHEN and CDR2 SYDVKM. This chain's CDR3 is CASSLPTGSYEQYF. In DNA, the CDR3 is TGTGCCAGCAGTTTACCCACAGGGTCCTACGAGCAGTACTTC. Full variable domain (missing parts from reference TRBV28 and TRBJ2-7): DVKVTQSSRYLVKRTGEKVFLECVQDMDHENMFWYRQDPGLGLRLIYFSYDVKMKEKGDIPEGYSVSREKKERFSLILESASTNQTSMYLCASSLPTGSYEQYFGPGTRLTVT.

Comments on this clonotype: A read error is possible here, since a much larger clone lies one base away. The chain recombines TRBV2 with TRBJ2-5; no clear D. Trimming pared 10 bases from V and 5 bases from J, leaving 8 bases between. The CDR3 has 10 residues. The germline CDR1 and CDR2 sequences are SNHLY and FYNNEI. CDR3 region: CATILETQYF. For the CDR3, the DNA is TGTGCCACCATCTTGGAGACCCAGTACTTC.

This clonotype was seen at least ten times. V and J are TRBV6-1 and TRBJ2-2; D is possibly TRBD1 (5 bases). This CDR3 comprises 14 residues. With 2 bases removed from V and 5 bases from J, the gap between germline ends came to 9 bases. Looked up from germline, CDR1 is MNHNS and CDR2 is SASEGT. This chain's CDR3 is CASSELRGTGELFF. CDR3 nucleotides: TGTGCCAGCAGTGAACTAAGGGGAACCGGGGAGCTGTTTTTT.

This clonotype was recorded at least ten times. The chain couples TRBV28 to TRBJ2-7; 7 bases match TRBD1. Per germline, CDR1 MDHEN and CDR2 SYDVKM. The CDR3 has 15 amino acids. Trimming took 5 bases from V and 3 from J; bases not matched to a gene: 10. CDR3 nucleotides: TGTGCCAGCAGTCACCGGGACAGAAACTTCTACGAGCAGTACTTC. The encoded protein is CASSHRDRNFYEQYF.

This clonotype has a count of ten or more. The chain combines TRBV6-2 or TRBV6-3 with TRBJ2-4; TRBD2 agrees at 7 bases. The germline gives CDR1 MNHEY, CDR2 SVGEGT. After removal of 1 base from V and 1 base from J, the junction contained 4 bases not matched to a gene. CDR3 length equals 16 residues. CDR3 amino acids: CASSYWREKAKNIQYF. The CDR3, as DNA: TGTGCCAGCAGTTACTGGCGGGAGAAGGCCAAAAACATTCAGTACTTC.

The chain combines TRBV12-3 or TRBV12-4 with TRBJ2-7, with TRBD2 matching over 9 bases. Germline trimming cut 5 bases from V and 0 bases from J; bases unmatched to any gene: 8. The CDR3 contains 16 residues. CDR3 DNA: TGTGCCAGCAGTGCCGGGACTAGCCGGAGCTCCTACGAGCAGTACTTC. Amino acid sequence: CASSAGTSRSSYEQYF.

The J gene is TRBJ2-1, the V gene TRBV4-1, with 14 bases lining up with TRBD2. Germline V lookup: CDR1 MGHRA, CDR2 YSYEKL. This CDR3 is 16 amino acids long. Unmatched junction bases numbered 8, after V lost 1 base and J lost 12 bases. CDR3 residues: CASSQVLSGTSGGQFF. The CDR3 coding sequence is TGCGCCAGCAGCCAAGTTTTGTCCGGGACTAGCGGGGGGCAGTTCTTC.

Ten or more counts support this clonotype. In DNA, the CDR3 is TGTGCCAGCAGCCCCGGGACTAGCGGACTCCTCTACGAGCAGTACTTC. It translates to CASSPGTSGLLYEQYF. V is TRBV7-2 and J is TRBJ2-7, with 11 bases identical to TRBD2. Germline V gives CDR1 SGHTA, CDR2 FQGNSA. This CDR3 spans 16 amino acids. V was clipped by 5 bases and J by 3 bases; unmatched bases: 9. Full variable domain (missing parts from reference TRBV7-2 and TRBJ2-7): GAGVSQSPSNKVTEKGKDVELRCDPISGHTALYWYRQSLGQGLEFLIYFQGNSAPDKSGLPSDRFSAERTGGSVSTLTIQRTQQEDSAVYLCASSPGTSGLLYEQYFGPGTRLTVT.

This clonotype was seen ten or more times. The chain links TRBV20-1 to TRBJ1-2; D unclear. Germline V gene data show CDR1 as DFQATT and CDR2 as SNEGSKA (reference sequence). The CDR3 is 13 amino acids. Trimming removed 7 bases from V and 5 bases from J, with 17 bases in between. CDR3 nucleotides: TGCAGTGTTACGACCGGGTCGGGGTATGGCTACACCTTC. Encoded protein: CSVTTGSGYGYTF.

The chain combines TRBV7-9 with TRBJ2-3, with 10 bases matching TRBD1. Looked up from germline, CDR1 is SEHNR and CDR2 is FQNEAQ (reference sequence). Trimming cost V 5 bases and J 2 bases; bases outside gene matches: 13. The CDR3 has 18 residues. CDR3 loop: CASSPTYRDRGNTDTQYF. In nucleotides, the CDR3 is TGTGCCAGCAGCCCCACATACCGGGACAGGGGTAACACAGATACGCAGTATTTT.

This clonotype came up many times. The genes are TRBV12-3 or TRBV12-4 and TRBJ1-1; D is perhaps TRBD1 (6 bases). This CDR3 has 14 amino acids. V was trimmed by 6 bases and J by 3 bases, leaving 14 bases between them. DNA of the CDR3: TGTGCCAGCAGCCTAGGGGCAGGGGACACTGAAGCTTTCTTT. Protein product: CASSLGAGDTEAFF.

For the CDR3, the DNA is TGTGCCAGCAGCCAAGTGAGCGGGAGGGAAGAGACCCAGTACTTC. Amino acids: CASSQVSGREETQYF. The chain is built from TRBV7-2 and TRBJ2-5; 10 bases map to TRBD2. The length of the CDR3 is 15 residues. After removal of 5 bases from V and 3 bases from J, the junction contained 6 bases not matched to a gene. The germline V gene has CDR1 SGHTA and CDR2 FQGNSA.